The entry below describes one TCR beta chain. Antigen: not known. Trimming left V 3 bases short and J 4 bases short, with 9 bases between. The CDR3 is 13 residues long. Germline V gene lookup returns CDR1 KGHSH and CDR2 LQKENI. This record belongs to a study of cytomegalovirus exposure and HLA in healthy donors. Study-wide results and caveats: Apart from CMV serostatus, no immune exposure information was available. In a later analysis, across HLA loci, associated TCR counts were highest for DRB1, lowest for HLA-C. Presence/absence analysis assumed near-uniform sequencing depth across donors.

PCR employed 60 Vbeta and 13 Jbeta primers. As originally analysed: There were some 87 million unique TCR beta chains by a later count, and about 11 million of them were shared. Using immunoSEQ multiplex PCR, the repertoire was profiled, and TCRdb retains in-frame clones only, with some absent. That table supplies the V and J calls and clone size; D and trimming were determined from the DNA. The sample consists of 95,000 to 150,000 clones, approximately 84% of them appearing once. This chain uses TRBV18 with TRBJ1-1; D remains ambiguous. Material: PBMCs. This receptor was taken from a man aged 50 to 59 in good health and CMV-seronegative. This CDR3 reads CASSPDSGTEAFF. The CDR3 DNA reads TGTGCCAGCTCACCCGATTCGGGCACTGAAGCTTTCTTT.